These 7 T cell receptor beta chains were sequenced from one sample in a study of blood T cells in healthy people across ages. Through a sample-barcoded 5' primer and a J-beta primer mix, a second PCR was run for about 6 to 11 cycles. One entry per CDR3 protein results from TCRdb running MiXCR on the 5' RACE reads. Seen here are fewer than 900,000 distinct CDR3 sequences, roughly 41% observed once, and the top ten hold 20% to 25%. The sequencing sample was made of blood. These TCRs come from a woman aged 55-69 years in good health.

This clonotype was observed a handful of times. The CDR3: CASSWAGGKYNEQFF. The CDR3 DNA sequence: TGTGCCAGCAGTTGGGCGGGGGGAAAGTACAATGAGCAGTTCTTC. The chain has TRBV2 and TRBJ2-1; 8 positions match TRBD2. J lost 4 bases, V lost 5 bases, and 7 bases had no gene match. Germline V gene data show CDR1 as SNHLY and CDR2 as FYNNEI. The CDR3 totals 15 residues.

This clonotype showed up just a few times. V and J are TRBV7-9 and TRBJ2-3, with 10 positions matching TRBD2. The ends lost 1 base at V and 2 bases at J; junction bases unmatched: 9. From germline, CDR1 is SEHNR and CDR2 FQNEAQ (reference sequence). This CDR3 is built from 18 residues. The CDR3 DNA is TGTGCCAGCAGCTTAGGCTATTCGGGACTAGCGAACACAGATACGCAGTATTTT. This encodes CASSLGYSGLANTDTQYF.

This rearrangement joins TRBV6-2 or TRBV6-3 to TRBJ2-1; tentative D call: TRBD1 (5 bases). Trimming left V 6 bases short and J 5 bases short, with 23 bases between. This CDR3 is built from 17 residues. Germline V gives CDR1 MNHEY, CDR2 SVGEGT. The CDR3, as DNA: TGTGCCAGCAGCGATCTAGGGGTTGGGCGTCAGGACAATGAGCAGTTCTTC. This codes for CASSDLGVGRQDNEQFF.

The rearrangement joins TRBV18 to TRBJ1-3, with TRBD1 matching over 10 bases. V lost 6 bases to trimming and J lost 4 bases; unmatched junction nucleotides: 9. This CDR3 spans 16 amino acids. Per the germline V gene, CDR1 is KGHSH and CDR2 is LQKENI. Written as DNA, the CDR3 is TGTGCCAGCTCCCCTCGACAGGGGGCACGAGGAAACACCATATATTTT. Translation: CASSPRQGARGNTIYF.

With respect to this clonotype: A read error may account for a junction end that differs from germline. The rearrangement uses TRBV5-6 and TRBJ2-3; 8 positions agree with TRBD1. The CDR3 loop spans 15 amino acids. From germline, CDR1 is SGHDT and CDR2 YYEEEE. This chain's CDR3 is CANSSGKTGVHTQYF. The CDR3 DNA follows: TGTGCCAACAGCTCCGGAAAGACAGGGGTCCATACGCAGTATTTT.

The chain combines TRBV7-3 with TRBJ2-5; 12 bases fit TRBD2. Trimming took 1 base from V and 5 from J; bases not matched to a gene: 5. Germline values: CDR1 SGHTA, CDR2 FQGTGA. The CDR3 covers 16 residues. As DNA, the CDR3 is TGTGCCAGCAGCTTAAGATCGACTAGCGGGAGTGAGACCCAGTACTTC. Translating gives CASSLRSTSGSETQYF.

Many counts were recorded for this clonotype. An end of the junction differs from the germline gene, which may be a read error. The chain couples TRBV5-1 to TRBJ2-5; D ambiguous. Per the germline V gene, CDR1 is SGHRS and CDR2 is YFSETQ. CDR3 size: 13 residues. In DNA form, the CDR3 reads TGTGCCAGCAGCTTATTCGGTCAAGAGACCCAGTACTTC. It yields the protein CASSLFGQETQYF.